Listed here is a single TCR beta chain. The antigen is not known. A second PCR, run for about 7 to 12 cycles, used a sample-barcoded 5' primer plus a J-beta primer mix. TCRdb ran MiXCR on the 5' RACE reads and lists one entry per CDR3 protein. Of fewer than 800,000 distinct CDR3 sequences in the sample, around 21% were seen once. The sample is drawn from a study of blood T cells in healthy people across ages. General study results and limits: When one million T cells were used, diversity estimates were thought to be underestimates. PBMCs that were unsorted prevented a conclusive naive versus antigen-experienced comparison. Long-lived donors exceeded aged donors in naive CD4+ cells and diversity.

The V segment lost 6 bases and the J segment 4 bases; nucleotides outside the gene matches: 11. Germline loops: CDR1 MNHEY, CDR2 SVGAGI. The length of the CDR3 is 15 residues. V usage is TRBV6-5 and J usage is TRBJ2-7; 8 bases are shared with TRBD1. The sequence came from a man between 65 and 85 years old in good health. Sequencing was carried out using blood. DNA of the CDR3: TGTGCCAGCAGAACCGGGACAGGACTTCCTTACGAGCAGTACTTC. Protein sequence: CASRTGTGLPYEQYF.